One and the same sample provided the 23 T cell receptor beta chains below, sequenced in a study of cytomegalovirus exposure and HLA in healthy donors. 60 Vbeta and 13 Jbeta primers were used in PCR. Sequenced by immunoSEQ multiplex PCR; TCRdb stores in-frame clones only, minus some. Among approximately 190,000 clones listed, about nine tenths were seen once. The specimen was PBMCs. The receptors were sampled from a man aged 25 to 45 in good health and CMV-seronegative.

The chain carries TRBV7-6 and TRBJ1-5; maybe TRBD1 (5 bases). Germline CDR1 SGHVS, CDR2 FNYEAQ. V was trimmed by 3 bases and J by 4 bases, leaving 7 bases between them. The CDR3 runs to 13 residues. For the CDR3, the DNA is TGTGCCAGCAGCTTTCAGGGAAATCAGCCCCAGCATTTT. Its protein product is CASSFQGNQPQHF.

CDR3 residues: CARGQGTNEKLFF. DNA for the CDR3: TGTGCCAGGGGACAGGGAACTAATGAAAAACTGTTTTTT. V usage is TRBV2 and J usage is TRBJ1-4; TRBD1 aligns across 9 bases. V lost 9 bases and J lost 1; bases outside the gene matches: 0. The length of the CDR3 is 13 residues. Germline V gene data show CDR1 as SNHLY and CDR2 as FYNNEI.

The V and J genes are TRBV21-1 and TRBJ2-7; the table's D call TRBD2 went unverified against the DNA. TRBV21-1 is assigned pseudogene status. The CDR3 extends over 19 amino acids. The CDR3 sequence: CASSKAGQGVVAGGYEQYF. The CDR3 coding sequence is TGTGCCAGCAGCAAAGCGGGGCAGGGGGTTGTAGCGGGGGGATACGAGCAGTACTTC.

The chain uses TRBV27 and TRBJ2-1, with D perhaps TRBD1 (7 bases). The V gene's germline CDR1 is MNHEY and CDR2 SMNVEV (reference sequence). V was pared by 8 bases and J by 4 bases, with 15 bases between. The CDR3 is 14 amino acids. CDR3 in amino acids: CASRRDSLYNEQFF. The CDR3 DNA is TGTGCCAGCCGGAGGGACAGCCTTTACAATGAGCAGTTCTTC.

V and J are TRBV28 and TRBJ1-2; a possible D gene is TRBD1 (5 bases). The V gene's germline CDR1 is MDHEN and CDR2 SYDVKM. CDR3 length: 15 residues. V dropped 5 bases and J dropped 7 bases, with 20 bases sitting between them. As DNA, the CDR3 is TGTGCCAGCAGTCGCCCTACAGCCAGGGATTCTGGCTACACCTTC. Translation: CASSRPTARDSGYTF.

The chain is built from TRBV6-6 and TRBJ2-7, with TRBD1 matching over 7 bases. Trimming at V came to 5 bases and at J to 1 base, leaving 2 bases not matched to a gene. Germline lookup yields CDR1 MNHNY and CDR2 SVGAGI (reference sequence). The length of the CDR3 is 13 residues. The CDR3 reads CASSRQGSYEQYF. Here the CDR3 DNA reads TGTGCCAGCAGTAGACAGGGTTCCTACGAGCAGTACTTC.

This rearrangement joins TRBV5-6 to TRBJ2-1; TRBD2 aligns across 8 bases. Germline loops: CDR1 SGHDT, CDR2 YYEEEE. Trimming took 4 bases from V and 8 from J; bases not matched to a gene: 17. This CDR3 has 17 amino acids. In DNA, the CDR3 is TGTGCCAGCAGCCCGCCGGGGGGAGCGGGAGCGGGGCATGAGCAGTTCTTC. It yields the protein CASSPPGGAGAGHEQFF. Using reference TRBV5-6 and TRBJ2-1 for the parts outside the CDR3, the full variable domain is DAGVTQSPTHLIKTRGQQVTLRCSPKSGHDTVSWYQQALGQGPQFIFQYYEEEERQRGNFPDRFSGHQFPNYSSELNVNALLLGDSALYLCASSPPGGAGAGHEQFFGPGTRLTVL.

V and J are TRBV12-2 and TRBJ1-4; TRBD1 is taken as the D call from the table, unchecked against the DNA. TRBV12-2 is marked as a pseudogene. This CDR3 has 21 amino acids. CDR3 region: CASARSLWGGGLPDQAEKLFF. The CDR3 DNA sequence: TGTGCAAGTGCCCGATCGCTTTGGGGTGGGGGCCTACCCGACCAGGCGGAAAAACTGTTTTTT.

The chain links TRBV5-8 to TRBJ2-5; 7 positions agree with TRBD2. Losses at the gene ends were 0 bases for V and 5 bases for J; bases not matched to a gene: 13. The length of the CDR3 is 17 residues. The germline CDR1 and CDR2 sequences are SGHTS and YDEGEE. CDR3 in amino acids: CASSLGLAETFEETQYF. CDR3 DNA sequence: TGTGCCAGCAGCTTGGGGCTAGCGGAGACATTCGAGGAGACCCAGTACTTC.

The chain uses TRBV29-1 and TRBJ2-3, with D tentatively TRBD1 (6 bases). Germline CDR1 SQVTM, CDR2 ANQGSEA. This CDR3 is 13 amino acids long. Trimming took off 4 bases at V and 3 bases at J, with 11 bases between the two ends. In DNA, the CDR3 is TGCAGCGTTGCTGACAGGAGAACAGATACGCAGTATTTT. Its translation is CSVADRRTDTQYF.

The genes are TRBV30 and TRBJ2-5, with D unclear. Germline CDR1 reads GTSNPN; CDR2 reads SVGIG (reference sequence). The length of the CDR3 is 13 residues. Trimming shortened V by 3 bases and J by 0 bases, and 8 bases separated the two germline ends. The CDR3 nucleotides read TGTGCCTGGAGGGTGAGGAACCAAGAGACCCAGTACTTC. It is translated as CAWRVRNQETQYF.

The chain combines TRBV28 with TRBJ1-1; maybe TRBD1 (5 bases). The germline V gene has CDR1 MDHEN and CDR2 SYDVKM. There are 12 residues in the CDR3. With 8 bases removed from V and 4 bases from J, the gap between germline ends came to 11 bases. The CDR3 loop is CASQRGRTEAFF. The CDR3 DNA is TGTGCCAGCCAAAGGGGTCGCACTGAAGCTTTCTTT. Complete variable domain (other parts from reference TRBV28 and TRBJ1-1): DVKVTQSSRYLVKRTGEKVFLECVQDMDHENMFWYRQDPGLGLRLIYFSYDVKMKEKGDIPEGYSVSREKKERFSLILESASTNQTSMYLCASQRGRTEAFFGQGTRLTVV.

The V and J genes are TRBV5-1 and TRBJ1-3; 7 nucleotides align to TRBD1. The V gene's germline CDR1 is SGHRS and CDR2 YFSETQ. The CDR3 loop spans 15 amino acids. The J segment lost 2 bases and the V segment lost 4 bases, leaving 6 bases of the junction unmatched. The CDR3 DNA sequence: TGCGCCAGCAGCCCACAGGGGAGGACTGGAAACACCATATATTTT. It specifies CASSPQGRTGNTIYF.

V gene TRBV4-3 combines with J gene TRBJ2-3; no clear D. V lost 4 bases and J lost 0, with 8 bases in between. CDR3 length equals 14 residues. The germline gives CDR1 LGHNA, CDR2 YSLEER. For the CDR3, the DNA is TGCGCCAGCAGCCTCGGCAGGAGCACAGATACGCAGTATTTT. It is translated as CASSLGRSTDTQYF.

This clone was recorded only once. The chain employs TRBV7-8 and TRBJ1-2; the match to TRBD1 covers 10 bases. V trimming: 2 bases; J trimming: 8 bases; junction bases outside the gene matches: 8. The V gene's germline CDR1 is SGHVS and CDR2 FQNEAQ. CDR3 length: 15 residues. The CDR3 nucleotides are TGTGCCAGCAGCTTAAAGACAGGGGGCGATAGCGGCTACACCTTC. It translates to CASSLKTGGDSGYTF.

The chain couples TRBV20-1 to TRBJ2-7; D may be TRBD1 (6 bases). Trimming pared 7 bases from V and 4 bases from J, leaving 11 bases between. Germline assignment: CDR1 DFQATT and CDR2 SNEGSKA (reference sequence). The CDR3 covers 11 residues. CDR3 DNA sequence: TGCAGTGTCAAACAGGGATACGAGCAGTACTTC. This translates into CSVKQGYEQYF.

V gene TRBV13 combines with J gene TRBJ2-5; D remains ambiguous. The end of the DNA is better explained by TRBJ2-7, so the J call may be wrong. This CDR3 is 11 amino acids long. Per germline, CDR1 PRHDT and CDR2 FYEKMQ (reference sequence). The CDR3 DNA sequence: TGTGCCAGCAGCTTAAAATACGAGCAGTACTTC. Encoded protein: CASSLKYEQYF.

This chain joins TRBV5-8 and TRBJ2-7, with 8 bases matching TRBD2. J gave up 7 bases and V 2 bases, and 5 bases lay outside the gene matches. From germline, CDR1 is SGHTS and CDR2 YDEGEE. CDR3 length: 13 amino acids. DNA for the CDR3: TGTGCCAGCAGCTTACCGGGAGGGGATGAGCAGTACTTC. It specifies CASSLPGGDEQYF.

The chain has TRBV7-6 and TRBJ2-5; 7 nucleotides agree with TRBD1. The end of the DNA aligns better with TRBJ2-7, so the J call may be wrong. CDR3 length equals 14 residues. Per the germline V gene, CDR1 is SGHVS and CDR2 is FNYEAQ. The CDR3 DNA follows: TGTGCCAGCAGCTCACGGGCAGGGGGTTACGAGCAGTACTTC. Translation gives CASSSRAGGYEQYF.

The CDR3 DNA is TGCGCCAGCGCTCACCCCGGGGAGACCCAGTACTTC. Encoded protein: CASAHPGETQYF. The gene calls are TRBV5-1 and TRBJ2-5, with no clear D. CDR1 and CDR2 (germline): SGHRS, YFSETQ. There are 12 residues in the CDR3. V was trimmed by 7 bases and J by 5 bases, leaving 12 bases between them.

The V gene is TRBV7-2, the J gene TRBJ2-3; D call uncertain. CDR1 SGHTA and CDR2 FQGNSA come from the germline V gene. Trimming stripped 3 bases from V and 1 base from J, with 5 bases between. The CDR3 has 13 amino acids. The DNA of the CDR3 is TGTGCCAGCAGCTTTGAGGGCACAGATACGCAGTATTTT. Amino acids: CASSFEGTDTQYF.

The CDR3 region is CSVEETGTGRFLREGYTF. In DNA form, the CDR3 reads TGCAGCGTTGAGGAGACCGGGACAGGGCGATTCCTGCGTGAGGGCTACACCTTC. The V and J genes are TRBV29-1 and TRBJ1-2; 9 bases are shared with TRBD1. The trim removed 3 bases at V and 8 bases at J, leaving 22 bases unmatched. Germline-derived CDR1 and CDR2 are SQVTM and ANQGSEA. The CDR3 sequence is 18 residues long.

The chain recombines TRBV5-1 with TRBJ1-2, with TRBD1 identical over 10 bases. The CDR3 consists of 15 residues. V was clipped by 4 bases and J by 10 bases; unmatched bases: 13. CDR1 is SGHRS, CDR2 YFSETQ, per germline. This CDR3 reads CASSAGQGGMGVYTF. CDR3 DNA: TGCGCCAGCAGCGCCGGACAGGGGGGTATGGGCGTCTACACCTTC. Drawing the rest from reference TRBV5-1 and TRBJ1-2, the complete variable domain is KAGVTQTPRYLIKTRGQQVTLSCSPISGHRSVSWYQQTPGQGLQFLFEYFSETQRNKGNFPGRFSGRQFSNSRSEMNVSTLELGDSALYLCASSAGQGGMGVYTFGSGTRLTVV.